This note documents a single T cell receptor beta chain sequence. Its cognate antigen is unknown. Other DNA sequences in the same sample also yield this CDR3. These data come from a study of shared clonotypes between healthy human individuals. This CDR3 region has 14 residues. Deletions cut 0 bases from V and 5 bases from J, with 10 bases between. The germline V gene has CDR1 SEHNR and CDR2 FQNEAQ (reference sequence). Study conclusions and caveats: Naive CD4 clonotypes were shared across several donors at about 5.2%.

Produced via immunoSEQ multiplex PCR; TCRdb's table is partial and in-frame only. The data hold nearly 2 million clones, with about 95% observed a single time. Naive CD8 cells lacked CD45RO, underwent positive selection for CCR7 and left out terminally differentiated effector memory CD45RA+ cells. The genes are TRBV7-9 and TRBJ2-5; tentative D call: TRBD2 (6 bases). The sample comprised naive CD8+ T cells sorted from blood. This TCR was recovered from a man aged 18 to 35 in good health. CDR3 DNA sequence: TGTGCCAGCAGCTTAGCGCGGGGTGAGGAGACCCAGTACTTC. This sequence encodes CASSLARGEETQYF.